This T cell receptor beta chain came from a study of blood T cell repertoires in COVID-19. The protocol was immunoSEQ multiplex PCR, while the TCRdb copy is restricted to in-frame clones and leaves out a portion. This table has fewer than 60,000 clones, 80% to 90% appearing once. This TCR was recovered from a human donor in a cohort sampled during active COVID-19. Material for sequencing was peripheral blood.

CDR3: CASSKLLSGTSYEQYF. CDR3 DNA: TGTGCCAGCAGTAAACTACTTAGCGGGACCTCCTACGAGCAGTACTTC. The gene calls are TRBV6-2 or TRBV6-3 and TRBJ2-7; 8 bases match TRBD2. V lost 5 bases to trimming and J lost 0 bases; unmatched junction nucleotides: 9. Germline lookup yields CDR1 MNHEY and CDR2 SVGEGT. The CDR3 spans 16 residues.